Listed below are T cell receptor beta chains from one sample, sequenced in a study of CD8 T cells in ankylosing spondylitis. One entry per CDR3 protein, called by TCRdb with MiXCR from the 5' RACE reads. The sample yields about 840,000 distinct CDR3 sequences, 12% seen once. The specimen was blood, either unsorted or a sorted T cell fraction (not recorded which). These receptors all come from a male donor with ankylosing spondylitis. Each CDR3 is given with its conserved first and last residue. The D gene is left open where the match is weak. Size values are once, few and many counts, or a class for expanded clones, and some rows have none.

clone_size j_call v_call d_call cdr3_nt cdr3_aa
NA TRBJ2-2 TRBV7-6 TRBD1 TGTGCCAGCAGCCCTCGACAGGGGATCGGGGAGCTGTTTTTT CASSPRQGIGELFF
few TRBJ1-4 TRBV29-1 TRBD1 TGCAGCGTCGGGGGAGGGACAGGGTTTGAAAAACTGTTTTTT CSVGGGTGFEKLFF
many TRBJ1-2 TRBV7-9 NA TGTGCCAGCAGCTTGGTTGCGGGCTACACCTTC CASSLVAGYTF
many TRBJ1-4 TRBV29-1 NA TGCAGCGTTGAGGATAGGGGGGAGGAAAAACTGTTTTTT CSVEDRGEEKLFF
many TRBJ2-3 TRBV20-1 TRBD2 TGCAGTGCTGGGTCGGGGGGTACGCAGTATTTT CSAGSGGTQYF
NA TRBJ2-3 TRBV20-1 NA TGCAGTGCTAAGAACGGGGTAGGGGATACGCAGTATTTT CSAKNGVGDTQYF
NA TRBJ2-1 TRBV4-1 NA TGCGCCAGCAGCCAAGATCCGGGACGCTACAATGAGCAGTTCTTC CASSQDPGRYNEQFF
few TRBJ2-1 TRBV6-4 TRBD2 TGTGCCAGCAGGGTCCGTAAAGCGGGGTCCTACAATGAGCAGTTCTTC CASRVRKAGSYNEQFF
few TRBJ2-1 TRBV4-3 TRBD2 TGCGCCAGCAGCCAGTTACTAGCGGGGGGCCCGAATGAGCAGTTCTTC CASSQLLAGGPNEQFF
many TRBJ2-1 TRBV20-1 NA TGCAGTGCTCTCTATTACCTTACTAGACCCCTCTACAATGAGCAGTTCTTC CSALYYLTRPLYNEQFF
few TRBJ2-1 TRBV11-1 NA TGTGCCAGCAGCTTAGACGAGGGTCAGCCCTACAATGAGCAGTTCTTC CASSLDEGQPYNEQFF
NA TRBJ2-3 TRBV5-6 TRBD1 TGTGCCAGCAGCCTGGGGGGACAGGCCAGGGATACGCAGTATTTT CASSLGGQARDTQYF
few TRBJ2-7 TRBV6-1 TRBD1 TGTGCCAGCAGCCATCCGCGGACAGGGGGCCCCTCCTACGAGCAGTACTTC CASSHPRTGGPSYEQYF
NA TRBJ1-1 TRBV19 NA TGTGCCAGTAGTCTCTGGGGTGACGCTGAAGCTTTCTTT CASSLWGDAEAFF
NA TRBJ2-7 TRBV5-5 NA TGTGCCAGCAGCTTGGTTGGGGGGCTGGCCTACGAGCAGTACTTC CASSLVGGLAYEQYF
NA TRBJ2-7 TRBV7-9 TRBD2 TGTGCCAGCATTCCGGGACTAGCGGGAGGAGCCCGCTACGAGCAGTACTTC CASIPGLAGGARYEQYF
few TRBJ2-7 TRBV2 NA TGTGCCAGCAGTGAAGTGACTCGGGGGAACGAGCAGTACTTC CASSEVTRGNEQYF
NA TRBJ2-2 TRBV2 TRBD1 TGTGCCAGCTCTGGGAGGACAGGGCTGAACACCGGGGAGCTGTTTTTT CASSGRTGLNTGELFF
NA TRBJ2-7 TRBV11-2 TRBD1 TGTGCCAGCAGCTGGGACAGGGACGGCGAGCAGTACTTC CASSWDRDGEQYF
NA TRBJ1-1 TRBV7-9 NA TGTGCCAGCAGCCCCCTCCCCGGGGCTTTCTTT CASSPLPGAFF
few TRBJ1-2 TRBV4-2 NA TGTGCCAGCAGCCAAGGTCCTATAACCCCATTAGAGGGCTACACCTTC CASSQGPITPLEGYTF
few TRBJ2-3 TRBV20-1 NA TGCAGTGCTCGACATACAGATACGCAGTATTTT CSARHTDTQYF
NA TRBJ2-5 TRBV20-1 TRBD1 TGCAGTGCTGCCAGGGACAGCGGACAAGAGACCCAGTACTTC CSAARDSGQETQYF
NA TRBJ1-2 TRBV20-1 NA TGCAGTGGACCTCCCGGGGGTGTCGGGGGCTACACCTTC CSGPPGGVGGYTF
few TRBJ1-5 TRBV15 NA TGTGCCACCAGCAGCAGGGGTGGGCGCAATCAGCCCCAGCATTTT CATSSRGGRNQPQHF
few TRBJ2-2 TRBV6-1 TRBD2 TGTGCCAGCACCAATTCGGGGGGCGGGGAGCTGTTTTTT CASTNSGGGELFF
NA TRBJ2-7 TRBV29-1 NA TGCAGCGTTTCCTTACTATTGACAGGCCACGAGCAGTACTTC CSVSLLLTGHEQYF
few TRBJ1-2 TRBV12-3/TRBV12-4 TRBD1 TGTGCCAGCAGTTCGGGGACAGGGATGGTCTATGGCTACACCTTC CASSSGTGMVYGYTF
NA TRBJ1-1 TRBV7-3 NA TGTGCCAGCAGCGTCACGGGGGGGTTTGACACTGAAGCTTTCTTT CASSVTGGFDTEAFF
few TRBJ2-4 TRBV6-1 NA TGTGCCAGCAGGCCAAGGGGAATCCTAGCCAAAAACATTCAGTACTTC CASRPRGILAKNIQYF
NA TRBJ1-1 TRBV20-1 NA TGCAGTGCTAGAGATGAGACCCGCGGTGAAGCTTTCTTT CSARDETRGEAFF
NA TRBJ1-2 TRBV29-1 NA TGTAGCGTTACACATCCCCGCCGAGAACCTTGGAGAGTAGCTAACTATGGCTACACCTTC CSVTHPRREPWRVANYGYTF
NA TRBJ2-1 TRBV20-1 NA TGCAGTGCTAGAAGAAGCGTAGGAGAGCAGTTCTTC CSARRSVGEQFF
many TRBJ2-3 TRBV20-1 TRBD2 TGCAGTGCTAGAGATCCAGCGGGGAGCACAGATACGCAGTATTTT CSARDPAGSTDTQYF
NA TRBJ2-3 TRBV5-1 NA TGCGCCAGCAGCCTGCTCCCTACCCAGGGGTGGACAGATACGCAGTATTTT CASSLLPTQGWTDTQYF
NA TRBJ1-1 TRBV4-1 TRBD1 TGCGCCAGCAGCCAGGGGACCGGGACAGCGAACACTGAAGCTTTCTTT CASSQGTGTANTEAFF
NA TRBJ2-3 TRBV7-9 NA TGTGCCAGCAGCCATGGGGCCAGCGGGGATACGCAGTATTTT CASSHGASGDTQYF
NA TRBJ2-5 TRBV19 TRBD1 TGTGCCAGTAGGCCAGGGACAGGGATAAAAGAGACCCAGTACTTC CASRPGTGIKETQYF
many TRBJ1-1 TRBV20-1 NA TGCAGTGCTAGAGAAGACCCGAACACTGAAGCTTTCTTT CSAREDPNTEAFF
many TRBJ2-1 TRBV29-1 TRBD1 TGCAGCGCTGAGGAGGGACAGGGCTGGAATGAGCAGTTCTTC CSAEEGQGWNEQFF
many TRBJ2-3 TRBV20-1 TRBD2 TGCAGTGTACCGGGACTAGCGGGGGGAGCCACAGATACGCAGTATTTT CSVPGLAGGATDTQYF